This T cell receptor beta chain was sequenced during a study of neurological immune-mediated disorders. Whole-study results and caveats: Expansion of TCR clones was greatest in HTLV-1-associated myelopathy and smallest in multiple sclerosis, where it fell below that of healthy controls. No expanded-clone CDR3 amino acid sequence recurred across subjects, suggesting private TCR-beta repertoires.

Volunteers from a blood bank in Maryland, USA, constituted the healthy controls. About a million sorted CD4+ or CD8+ T cells made each library. CDR1 is KGHSH and CDR2 is LQKENI in the germline V gene. V lost 1 base to trimming and J lost 3 bases, with 9 bases between them. This CDR3 has 14 amino acids. TCRdb analysed the 5' RACE reads with MiXCR anew, one entry per CDR3 protein. Altogether 15,000 to 20,000 distinct CDR3 sequences are present, about 10% being singletons, with the ten largest covering under 30%. Of note for this clonotype: Its matching antigen is unknown.

This clonotype was obtained from a woman aged 45 to 65 in good health. The rearrangement links TRBV18 to TRBJ1-1; maybe TRBD1 (5 bases). Sequenced input: CD8+ T cells from blood. The CDR3 region is CASSPRGWDTEAFF. The DNA of the CDR3 is TGTGCCAGCTCACCACGGGGCTGGGACACTGAAGCTTTCTTT.